These 26 T cell receptor beta chains share one sample of origin, sequenced in a study of blood T cells in healthy people across ages. Alongside a J-beta primer mix, a sample-barcoded 5' primer served in a second PCR lasting roughly 7 to 11 cycles. TCRdb used MiXCR to reprocess the 5' RACE reads, holding one entry per CDR3 protein. The sample lists over 950,000 distinct CDR3 sequences, around two fifths occurring once. The sample was blood. Receptors originate from a man aged 18 to 35 in good health.

The V and J genes are TRBV24-1 and TRBJ2-3, with TRBD2 identical over 11 bases. After removal of 3 bases from V and 5 bases from J, the junction contained 3 bases not matched to a gene. CDR1 and CDR2 from the germline V gene are KGHDR and SFDVKD. This CDR3 is built from 15 residues. Written as DNA, the CDR3 is TGTGCCACCAGTGATCCTGGGACTAGCGGAGATACGCAGTATTTT. This encodes CATSDPGTSGDTQYF.

There are a few counts of this clonotype. DNA of the CDR3: TGTGCCAGCAGCTTAGCGCTAGGTAACTACGAGCAGTACTTC. Translating it yields CASSLALGNYEQYF. The chain is built from TRBV7-2 and TRBJ2-7, with no clear D. The V gene lost 0 bases and the J gene lost 3 bases, with 9 bases spanning the gap. The CDR3 loop spans 14 amino acids. Germline V CDR1 and CDR2: SGHTA, FQGNSA.

This clonotype has just a few counts. This chain connects TRBV27 to TRBJ2-3; D remains unclear. V was shortened by 5 bases and J by 2 bases, with 11 bases between the two germline ends. The CDR3 is made up of 14 amino acids. Germline CDR1 and CDR2: MNHEY and SMNVEV (reference sequence). The CDR3 here is CASSPRFITDTQYF. CDR3 sequence (DNA): TGTGCCAGCAGTCCCCGTTTCATCACAGATACGCAGTATTTT.

V gene TRBV6-6 combines with J gene TRBJ1-1, with unresolved D. Between the trimmed V and J ends, which lost 8 bases and 0 bases, there was a span of 10 bases. The CDR3 has 13 amino acids. Germline assignment: CDR1 MNHNY and CDR2 SVGAGI (reference sequence). In DNA form, the CDR3 reads TGTGCCAGCGTCTACGACATGAACACTGAAGCTTTCTTT. Its translation: CASVYDMNTEAFF.

The V gene is TRBV12-3 or TRBV12-4, the J gene TRBJ2-5; 9 positions agree with TRBD1. The DNA end favors TRBJ2-7, so the J call may be wrong. CDR3 length: 14 amino acids. CDR3 DNA: TGTGCCAGCAGCACCGGGACAGGGTACCACGAGCAGTACTTC. It codes for CASSTGTGYHEQYF.

With respect to this clonotype: One end of the junction fails to match germline, which may point to a read error. This chain connects TRBV7-6 to TRBJ1-4, with no clear D. This CDR3 contains 12 residues. Germline V gives CDR1 SGHVS, CDR2 FNYEAQ. In nucleotides, the CDR3 is TGTGCCAGCAGCTCCAGCAATGGAAAACTGTTTTTT. It yields the protein CASSSSNGKLFF.

The chain combines TRBV6-2 or TRBV6-3 with TRBJ2-5; possibly TRBD1 or TRBD2 for D (5 bases each). The J call may be faulty, since TRBJ2-7 better matches the DNA end. The CDR3 sequence is 15 residues long. Germline V lookup: CDR1 MNHEY, CDR2 SVGEGT. In nucleotides, the CDR3 is TGTGCCAGCAGTCCCCCCGGGGCAGTAATCACCGAGCAGTACTTC. It is translated as CASSPPGAVITEQYF.

This clonotype is a singleton in its sample. V and J are TRBV2 and TRBJ2-7; perhaps D is TRBD1 or TRBD2 (5 bases each). Trimming removed 6 bases from V and 3 bases from J, with 15 bases in between. Germline V gene data show CDR1 as SNHLY and CDR2 as FYNNEI. This CDR3 comprises 14 residues. CDR3 in amino acids: CASRGTEINYEQYF. The CDR3 DNA sequence: TGTGCCAGCAGGGGGACCGAAATTAACTACGAGCAGTACTTC.

The rearrangement uses TRBV6-6 and TRBJ1-2; D is ambiguous. V lost 2 bases to trimming and J lost 8 bases, with 12 bases between them. CDR1 and CDR2 (germline): MNHNY, SVGAGI (reference sequence). The CDR3 loop spans 13 amino acids. As DNA, the CDR3 is TGTGCCAGCAGTTACGGTATGGACGGGGGCTACACCTTC. Encoded protein: CASSYGMDGGYTF.

In its sample, this clonotype ranks as medium-sized. This sequence joins TRBV7-9 and TRBJ2-1; no definite D call. Germline V gene data show CDR1 as SEHNR and CDR2 as FQNEAQ (reference sequence). V was shortened by 0 bases and J by 1 base, with 4 bases between the two germline ends. CDR3 length: 14 residues. The CDR3 nucleotides read TGTGCCAGCAGCTTAGCGGGGTCCTACAATGAGCAGTTCTTC. The encoded protein is CASSLAGSYNEQFF.

About this clonotype itself: One end of the junction varies from germline; a read error may be responsible. The rearrangement links TRBV5-5 to TRBJ2-5; 7 bases match TRBD1. Per the germline V gene, CDR1 is SGHKS and CDR2 is YYEKEE (reference sequence). This CDR3 has 15 residues. The CDR3 DNA is TGTGCCAGCAGCTCACGCCGGGACAGCCAAGAGGCCCAGTACTTC. The encoded protein is CASSSRRDSQEAQYF.

The genes are TRBV12-5 and TRBJ2-3; D may be TRBD2 (5 bases). In germline, CDR1 is LGHNT, CDR2 FRNRAP. The CDR3 covers 16 residues. The V end lost 1 base, the J end lost 1 base, and 12 bases lay between the germline ends. CDR3 in DNA: TGTGCTAGTGGTTTGGATCCCGCGGAGGGCACAGATACGCAGTATTTT. Its translation is CASGLDPAEGTDTQYF.

V and J are TRBV12-5 and TRBJ2-5, with D unresolved. The CDR3 loop spans 13 amino acids. Deletions cut 3 bases from V and 2 bases from J, with 7 bases between. Germline CDR1 reads LGHNT; CDR2 reads FRNRAP. The CDR3 reads CASGFGAQETQYF. DNA for the CDR3: TGTGCTAGTGGTTTTGGAGCTCAAGAGACCCAGTACTTC. The whole variable domain, remainder taken from reference TRBV12-5 and TRBJ2-5, is DARVTQTPRHKVTEMGQEVTMRCQPILGHNTVFWYRQTMMQGLELLAYFRNRAPLDDSGMPKDRFSAEMPDATLATLKIQPSEPRDSAVYFCASGFGAQETQYFGPGTRLLVL.

This clonotype has just a few counts. The chain uses TRBV7-9 and TRBJ2-3; D may be TRBD1 or TRBD2 (5 bases each). This CDR3 has 15 residues. The germline V gene has CDR1 SEHNR and CDR2 FQNEAQ (reference sequence). The V end lost 4 bases, the J end lost 3 bases, and 14 bases lay between the germline ends. The CDR3 DNA reads TGTGCCAGCAGCTCCGAGCCGAGGGGAACAGATACGCAGTATTTT. Translation gives CASSSEPRGTDTQYF.

Only a few counts were recorded for this clonotype. This chain uses TRBV7-9 with TRBJ1-6; a weak D match, TRBD1 (6 bases). V lost 3 bases and J lost 12, with 12 bases in between. CDR3 size: 13 residues. Germline V gives CDR1 SEHNR, CDR2 FQNEAQ (reference sequence). The CDR3 loop reads CASSFTGWEPLHF. The CDR3 nucleotides read TGTGCCAGCAGCTTTACAGGGTGGGAACCCCTCCACTTT.

The chain combines TRBV2 with TRBJ2-3; D unresolved. Germline loops: CDR1 SNHLY, CDR2 FYNNEI. V dropped 1 base and J dropped 2 bases, with 10 bases sitting between them. This CDR3 has 15 amino acids. CDR3 sequence (DNA): TGTGCCAGCAGTGAAGGCTACGGATCCACAGATACGCAGTATTTT. Amino acid sequence: CASSEGYGSTDTQYF.

V is TRBV20-1 and J is TRBJ2-2; D ambiguous. The CDR3 has 14 amino acids. With 3 bases removed from V and 1 base from J, the gap between germline ends came to 9 bases. Germline loops: CDR1 DFQATT, CDR2 SNEGSKA (reference sequence). The CDR3 region has the DNA TGCAGTGCTAGTATCACCCAGAACACCGGGGAGCTGTTTTTT. Encoded protein: CSASITQNTGELFF.

The chain uses TRBV29-1 and TRBJ2-1; 8 bases are a match to TRBD2. Germline lookup yields CDR1 SQVTM and CDR2 ANQGSEA. Trimming cost V 7 bases and J 0 bases; bases outside gene matches: 11. CDR3 length equals 16 residues. CDR3 region: CSARGGGRSSYNEQFF. The CDR3 nucleotides are TGCAGCGCCCGTGGCGGGGGGCGGAGCTCCTACAATGAGCAGTTCTTC.

CDR3 DNA sequence: TGTGCCAGCAGCGAGGGTCGGCTCCTGGTATACAATGAGCAGTTCTTC. It yields the protein CASSEGRLLVYNEQFF. This chain links TRBV2 with TRBJ2-1, with D perhaps matching TRBD2 (5 bases). The length of the CDR3 is 16 residues. V shed 6 bases and J shed 4 bases, with 19 bases lying between them. Germline values: CDR1 SNHLY, CDR2 FYNNEI.

The rearrangement uses TRBV9 and TRBJ2-2; TRBD1 matches 8 bases. The CDR3 is 17 amino acids. In germline, CDR1 is SGDLS, CDR2 YYNGEE. J was trimmed by 3 bases and V by 6 bases; bases with no gene match: 13. The DNA of the CDR3 is TGTGCCAGCACCACACCAGGGACAGGCGCCGACACCGGGGAGCTGTTTTTT. This encodes CASTTPGTGADTGELFF.

V usage is TRBV12-5 and J usage is TRBJ2-3; D is undetermined. Trimming cost V 6 bases and J 2 bases, with 9 bases left between them. The germline CDR1 and CDR2 sequences are LGHNT and FRNRAP. CDR3 size: 13 residues. The CDR3 loop is CASGFGDTDTQYF. In DNA, the CDR3 is TGTGCTAGTGGATTTGGAGACACAGATACGCAGTATTTT.

The rearrangement joins TRBV28 to TRBJ1-2; 11 bases fit TRBD1. CDR3 length: 15 residues. CDR1 is MDHEN, CDR2 SYDVKM, per germline. The CDR3 DNA sequence: TGTGCGACCGTCGGACAGGGGGCGGGGCCCTATGGCTACACCTTC. Translated, it gives CATVGQGAGPYGYTF.

V usage is TRBV20-1 and J usage is TRBJ2-7; D possibly corresponds to TRBD2 (6 bases). Germline CDR1 DFQATT, CDR2 SNEGSKA (reference sequence). The V end lost 3 bases, the J end lost 6 bases, and 15 bases lay between the germline ends. This CDR3 is built from 13 residues. This CDR3 reads CSASPPPGSEQYF. CDR3 DNA: TGCAGTGCTAGTCCCCCCCCCGGGAGCGAGCAGTACTTC.

This clonotype was observed a handful of times. CDR3 nucleotide sequence: TGTGCCAGCAGCTCTCTGACGGGTGAACAAGAGACCCAGTACTTC. Translation gives CASSSLTGEQETQYF. The chain couples TRBV7-2 to TRBJ2-5; unclear D gene. V was clipped by 4 bases and J by 2 bases, with 14 bases between them. This CDR3 contains 15 residues. CDR1 is SGHTA and CDR2 is FQGNSA in the germline V gene.

The genes are TRBV20-1 and TRBJ1-1; 7 nucleotides agree with TRBD1. This CDR3 has 15 residues. Trimming removed 0 bases from V and 3 bases from J; junction bases left unmatched: 7. The germline gives CDR1 DFQATT, CDR2 SNEGSKA (reference sequence). The CDR3 loop reads CSARDVWQGDTEAFF. Here the CDR3 DNA reads TGCAGTGCTAGAGATGTATGGCAGGGGGACACTGAAGCTTTCTTT.

The V and J genes are TRBV4-2 and TRBJ1-1; perhaps TRBD1 as D (5 bases). The V gene's germline CDR1 is LGHNA and CDR2 YNFKEQ. The CDR3 loop spans 13 amino acids. The V end lost 8 bases, the J end lost 3 bases, and 13 bases lay between the germline ends. The CDR3 nucleotides read TGTGCCAGCGACCAGGGAGGGTACACTGAAGCTTTCTTT. This sequence encodes CASDQGGYTEAFF.